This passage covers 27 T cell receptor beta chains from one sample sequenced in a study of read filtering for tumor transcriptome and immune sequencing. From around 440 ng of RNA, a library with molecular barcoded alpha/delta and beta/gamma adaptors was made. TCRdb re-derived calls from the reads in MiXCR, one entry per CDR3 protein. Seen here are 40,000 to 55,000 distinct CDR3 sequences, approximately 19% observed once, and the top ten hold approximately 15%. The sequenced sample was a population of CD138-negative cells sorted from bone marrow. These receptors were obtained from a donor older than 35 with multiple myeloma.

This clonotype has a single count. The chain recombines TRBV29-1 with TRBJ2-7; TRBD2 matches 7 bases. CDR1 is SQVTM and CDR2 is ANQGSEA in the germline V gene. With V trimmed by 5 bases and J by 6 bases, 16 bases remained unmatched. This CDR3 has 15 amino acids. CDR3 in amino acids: CSVSLAPSGRAEQYF. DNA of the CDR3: TGCAGCGTTTCACTCGCGCCTAGCGGCCGTGCCGAGCAGTACTTC.

The CDR3 protein is CASPQGTGPEAFF. The DNA for the CDR3 is TGCGCCAGCCCCCAAGGGACAGGACCTGAAGCTTTCTTT. This rearrangement joins TRBV4-1 to TRBJ1-1; 8 positions match TRBD1. Germline V gene sequence: CDR1 MGHRA, CDR2 YSYEKL. The V and J ends lost 8 bases and 6 bases, in that order; junction bases with no gene match: 8. The CDR3 covers 13 residues.

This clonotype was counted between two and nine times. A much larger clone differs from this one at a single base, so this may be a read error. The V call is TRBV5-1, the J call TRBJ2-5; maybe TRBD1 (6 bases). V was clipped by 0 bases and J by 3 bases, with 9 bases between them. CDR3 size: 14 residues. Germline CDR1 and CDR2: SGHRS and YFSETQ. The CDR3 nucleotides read TGCGCCAGCAGCTTGGCCTCAGGGGAAGAGACCCAGTACTTC. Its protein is CASSLASGEETQYF.

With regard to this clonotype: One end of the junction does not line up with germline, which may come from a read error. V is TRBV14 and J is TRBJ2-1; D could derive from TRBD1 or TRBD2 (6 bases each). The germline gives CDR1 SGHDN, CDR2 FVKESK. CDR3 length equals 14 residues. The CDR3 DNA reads TGCGCCAGCAGCCAGCTACCGGGGGCCAATGAGCAGCTCTTC. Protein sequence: CASSQLPGANEQLF.

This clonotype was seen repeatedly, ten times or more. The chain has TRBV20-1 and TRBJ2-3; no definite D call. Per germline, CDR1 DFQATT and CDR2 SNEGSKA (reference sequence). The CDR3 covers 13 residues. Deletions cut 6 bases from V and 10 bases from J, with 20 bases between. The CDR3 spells CSALRLDALAQYF. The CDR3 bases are TGCAGTGCCCTCCGCCTAGACGCTCTCGCGCAGTATTTT.

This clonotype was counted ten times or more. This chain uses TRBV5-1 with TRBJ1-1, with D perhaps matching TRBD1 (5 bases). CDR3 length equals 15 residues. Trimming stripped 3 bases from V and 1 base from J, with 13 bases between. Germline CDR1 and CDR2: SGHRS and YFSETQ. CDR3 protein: CASSSIQGANTEAFF. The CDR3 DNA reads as TGCGCCAGCAGCTCGATCCAGGGTGCGAACACTGAAGCTTTCTTT.

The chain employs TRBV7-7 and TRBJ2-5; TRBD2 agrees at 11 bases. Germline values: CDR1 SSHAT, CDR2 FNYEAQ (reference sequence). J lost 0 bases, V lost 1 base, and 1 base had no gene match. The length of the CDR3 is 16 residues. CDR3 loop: CASSLGLAGYQETQYF. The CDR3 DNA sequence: TGTGCCAGCAGCTTAGGACTAGCGGGGTACCAAGAGACCCAGTACTTC. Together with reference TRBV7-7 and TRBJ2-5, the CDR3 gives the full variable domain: GAGVSQSPRYKVTKRGQDVTLRCDPISSHATLYWYQQALGQGPEFLTYFNYEAQPDKSGLPSDRFSAERPEGSISTLTIQRTEQRDSAMYRCASSLGLAGYQETQYFGPGTRLLVL.

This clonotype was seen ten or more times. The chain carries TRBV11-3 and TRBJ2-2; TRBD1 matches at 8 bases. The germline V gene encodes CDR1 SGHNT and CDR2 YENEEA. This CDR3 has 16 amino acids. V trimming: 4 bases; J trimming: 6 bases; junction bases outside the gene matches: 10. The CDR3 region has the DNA TGTGCCAGCAGCTCCCGACAGGGGAATAAGGCCGGGGAGCTGTTTTTT. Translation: CASSSRQGNKAGELFF.

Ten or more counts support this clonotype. CDR3: CSVGDGFSNEKLFF. For the CDR3, the DNA is TGCAGCGTTGGGGACGGGTTCTCTAATGAAAAACTGTTTTTT. The gene calls are TRBV29-1 and TRBJ1-4; D possibly corresponds to TRBD1 (5 bases). Germline CDR1 reads SQVTM; CDR2 reads ANQGSEA. The CDR3 is made up of 14 amino acids. V was pared by 4 bases and J by 3 bases, with 12 bases between.

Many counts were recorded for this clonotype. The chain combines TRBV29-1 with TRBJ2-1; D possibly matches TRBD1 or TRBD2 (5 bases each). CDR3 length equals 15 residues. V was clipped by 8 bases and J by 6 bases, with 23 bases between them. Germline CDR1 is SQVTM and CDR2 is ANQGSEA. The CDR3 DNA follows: TGCAGCCTCCACCCCGGGGCAGGGACCTCCAATGAGCAGTTCTTC. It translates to CSLHPGAGTSNEQFF.

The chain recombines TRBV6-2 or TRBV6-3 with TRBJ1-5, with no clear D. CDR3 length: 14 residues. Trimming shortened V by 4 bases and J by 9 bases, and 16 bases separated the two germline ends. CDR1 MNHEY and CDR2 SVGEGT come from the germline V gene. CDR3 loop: CASSFLFGSRPQHF. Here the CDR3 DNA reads TGTGCCAGCAGTTTTTTGTTCGGGTCGAGGCCCCAGCATTTT.

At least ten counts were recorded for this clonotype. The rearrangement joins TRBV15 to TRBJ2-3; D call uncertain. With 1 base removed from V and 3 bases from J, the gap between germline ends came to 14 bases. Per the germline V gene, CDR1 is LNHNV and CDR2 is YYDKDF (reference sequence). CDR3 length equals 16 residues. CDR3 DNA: TGTGCCACCAGCAGAGCCATTCACGAAACGACAGATACGCAGTATTTT. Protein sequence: CATSRAIHETTDTQYF.

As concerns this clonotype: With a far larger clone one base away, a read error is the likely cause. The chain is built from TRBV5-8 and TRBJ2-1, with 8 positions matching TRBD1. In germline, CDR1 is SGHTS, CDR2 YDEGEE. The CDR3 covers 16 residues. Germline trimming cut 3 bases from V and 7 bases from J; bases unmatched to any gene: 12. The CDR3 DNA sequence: TGTGCCAGCAGCTCCGTGGAACAGGGGGATGGAAATGAGCAGTTCTTC. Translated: CASSSVEQGDGNEQFF.

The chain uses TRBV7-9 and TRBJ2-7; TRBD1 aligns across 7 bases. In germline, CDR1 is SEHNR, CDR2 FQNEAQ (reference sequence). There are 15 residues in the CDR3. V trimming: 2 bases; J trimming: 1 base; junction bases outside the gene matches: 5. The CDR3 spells CASSLYGTASYEQYF. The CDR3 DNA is TGTGCCAGCAGCTTATACGGGACAGCGTCCTACGAGCAGTACTTC.

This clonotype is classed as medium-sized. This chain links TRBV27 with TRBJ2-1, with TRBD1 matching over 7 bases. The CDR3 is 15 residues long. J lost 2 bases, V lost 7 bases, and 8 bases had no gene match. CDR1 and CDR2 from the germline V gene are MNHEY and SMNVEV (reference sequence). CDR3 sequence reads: CASTDLGGPYNEQFF. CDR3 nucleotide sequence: TGTGCCAGCACGGATTTAGGGGGCCCCTACAATGAGCAGTTCTTC.

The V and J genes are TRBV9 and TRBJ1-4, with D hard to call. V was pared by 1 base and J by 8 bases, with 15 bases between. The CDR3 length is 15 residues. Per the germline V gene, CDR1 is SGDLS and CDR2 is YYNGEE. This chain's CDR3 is CASSVTLSPGEKLFF. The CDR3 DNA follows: TGTGCCAGCAGCGTAACCCTGAGCCCGGGAGAAAAACTGTTTTTT.

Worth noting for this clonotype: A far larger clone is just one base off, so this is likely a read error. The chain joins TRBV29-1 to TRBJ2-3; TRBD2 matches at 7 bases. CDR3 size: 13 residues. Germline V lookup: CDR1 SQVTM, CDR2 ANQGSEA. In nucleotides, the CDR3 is TGCAGCGCAACTGGCGGGAGAGGGGATACGCAGTATTTC. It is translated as CSATGGRGDTQYF.

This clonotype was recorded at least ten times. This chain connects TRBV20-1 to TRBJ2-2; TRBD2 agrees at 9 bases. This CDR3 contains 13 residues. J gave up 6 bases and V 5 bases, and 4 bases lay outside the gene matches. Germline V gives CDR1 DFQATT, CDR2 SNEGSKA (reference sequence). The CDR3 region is CSAVAGVSGELFF. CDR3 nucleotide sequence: TGCAGTGCTGTAGCGGGAGTGTCCGGGGAGCTGTTTTTT.

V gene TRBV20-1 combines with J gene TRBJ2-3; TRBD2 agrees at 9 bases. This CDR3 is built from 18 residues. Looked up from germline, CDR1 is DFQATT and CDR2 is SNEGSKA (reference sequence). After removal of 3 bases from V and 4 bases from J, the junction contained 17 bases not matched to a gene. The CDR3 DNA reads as TGCAGTGCTAGGGGTGCCGGGGCGGGAGGGCGGTATCCAGATACGCAGTATTTT. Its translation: CSARGAGAGGRYPDTQYF.

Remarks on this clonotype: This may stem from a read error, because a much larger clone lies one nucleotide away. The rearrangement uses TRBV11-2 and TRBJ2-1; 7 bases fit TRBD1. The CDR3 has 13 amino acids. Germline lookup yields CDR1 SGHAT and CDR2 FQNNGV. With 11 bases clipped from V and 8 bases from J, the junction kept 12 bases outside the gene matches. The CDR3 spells CAGHVDRSYEQFF. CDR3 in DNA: TGTGCCGGCCATGTGGACAGGAGCTATGAGCAGTTCTTC. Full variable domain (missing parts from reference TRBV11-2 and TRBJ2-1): EAGVAQSPRYKIIEKRQSVAFWCNPISGHATLYWYQQILGQGPKLLIQFQNNGVVDDSQLPKDRFSAERLKGVDSTLKIQPAKLEDSAVYLCAGHVDRSYEQFFGPGTRLTVL.

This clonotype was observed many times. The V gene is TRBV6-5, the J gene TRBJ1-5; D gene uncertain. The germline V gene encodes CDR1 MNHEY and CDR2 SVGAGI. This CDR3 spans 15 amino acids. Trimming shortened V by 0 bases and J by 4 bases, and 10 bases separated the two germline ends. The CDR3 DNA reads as TGTGCCAGCAGTTACTCGCGGCAGAAGAATCAGCCCCAGCATTTT. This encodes CASSYSRQKNQPQHF.

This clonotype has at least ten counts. CDR3: CASSYGPVQFRNYGYTF. Here the CDR3 DNA reads TGTGCCAGCAGTTACGGGCCGGTACAGTTCAGAAACTATGGCTACACCTTC. The chain carries TRBV6-6 and TRBJ1-2; D is unresolved. Germline V lookup: CDR1 MNHNY, CDR2 SVGAGI (reference sequence). The CDR3 covers 17 residues. The V end lost 2 bases, the J end lost 2 bases, and 18 bases lay between the germline ends.

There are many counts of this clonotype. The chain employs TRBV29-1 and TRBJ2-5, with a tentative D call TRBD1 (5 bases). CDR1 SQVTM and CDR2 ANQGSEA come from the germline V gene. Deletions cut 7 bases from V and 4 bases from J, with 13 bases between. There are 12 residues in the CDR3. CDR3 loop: CSAGAYRETQYF. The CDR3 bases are TGCAGCGCTGGGGCCTACAGAGAGACCCAGTACTTC.

Written as DNA, the CDR3 is TGTGCCAGCAGCTCTGGACGGGAGAACACTGAAGCTTTCTTT. Protein: CASSSGRENTEAFF. V gene TRBV7-2 combines with J gene TRBJ1-1, with D uncertain. The V and J ends lost 4 bases and 1 base respectively, with 10 bases between them. The CDR3 has 14 residues. Looked up from germline, CDR1 is SGHTA and CDR2 is FQGNSA.

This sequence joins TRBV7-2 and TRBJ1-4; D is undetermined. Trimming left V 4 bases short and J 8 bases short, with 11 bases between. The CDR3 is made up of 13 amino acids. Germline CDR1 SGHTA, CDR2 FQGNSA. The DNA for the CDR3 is TGTGCCAGCAGCTCGTCCCGGGGAGAAAAACTGTTTTTT. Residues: CASSSSRGEKLFF.

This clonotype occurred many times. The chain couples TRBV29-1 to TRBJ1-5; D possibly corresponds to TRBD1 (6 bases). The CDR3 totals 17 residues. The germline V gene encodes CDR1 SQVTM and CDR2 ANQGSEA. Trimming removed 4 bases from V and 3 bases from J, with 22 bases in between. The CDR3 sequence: CSVVFLPAGATNQPQHF. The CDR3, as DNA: TGCAGCGTTGTCTTTCTTCCCGCGGGGGCAACCAATCAGCCCCAGCATTTT.

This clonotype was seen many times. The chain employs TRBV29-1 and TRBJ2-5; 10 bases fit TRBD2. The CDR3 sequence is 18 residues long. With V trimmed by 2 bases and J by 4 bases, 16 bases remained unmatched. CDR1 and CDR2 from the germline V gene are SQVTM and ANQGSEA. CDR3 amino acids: CSVESRNTGSSGRETQYF. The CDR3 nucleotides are TGCAGCGTTGAATCCCGCAACACAGGTTCTAGCGGGAGAGAGACCCAGTACTTC.